Below are 3 T cell receptor beta chains sequenced from a single sample in a study of T cells in Graves' hyperthyroidism and ophthalmopathy. RNA transcripts gave rise to amplified TCR beta CDR3 regions. First-round RT-PCR targeting the TCR CDR3 was performed with the HTBI primer set. In TCRdb, the multiplex PCR reads were re-called with MiXCR into one record per CDR3 protein. The table shows about 720,000 distinct CDR3 sequences, with 15% to 20% occurring only once. Sequencing was done on a sample of blood. These receptors all come from a woman between 50 and 59 years old with Graves' hyperthyroidism that later progressed to Graves' ophthalmopathy.

This clonotype has at least ten counts. The chain joins TRBV3-1 to TRBJ1-5, with D perhaps TRBD1 (6 bases). The CDR3 covers 14 residues. The V end lost 4 bases, the J end lost 4 bases, and 11 bases lay between the germline ends. CDR1 LGHDT and CDR2 YNNKEL come from the germline V gene (reference sequence). The CDR3 region is CASSPHQGNQPQHF. In DNA form, the CDR3 reads TGTGCCAGCAGCCCGCATCAGGGGAATCAGCCCCAGCATTTT.

The chain is built from TRBV6-1 and TRBJ2-1, with a weak D call TRBD1 (6 bases). Germline lookup yields CDR1 MNHNS and CDR2 SASEGT. The CDR3 sequence is 14 residues long. V lost 11 bases to trimming and J lost 8 bases, with 22 bases between them. As DNA, the CDR3 is TGTGCCGTTACCCCGGGACACGGTTTCGATGAGCAGTTCTTC. As protein: CAVTPGHGFDEQFF.

The chain links TRBV27 to TRBJ2-7, with D perhaps matching TRBD1 (5 bases). Per the germline V gene, CDR1 is MNHEY and CDR2 is SMNVEV (reference sequence). There are 14 residues in the CDR3. Trimming stripped 3 bases from V and 3 bases from J, with 12 bases between. CDR3 loop: CASSFYGRDYEQYF. The DNA for the CDR3 is TGTGCCAGCAGTTTTTACGGCAGGGACTACGAGCAGTACTTC.